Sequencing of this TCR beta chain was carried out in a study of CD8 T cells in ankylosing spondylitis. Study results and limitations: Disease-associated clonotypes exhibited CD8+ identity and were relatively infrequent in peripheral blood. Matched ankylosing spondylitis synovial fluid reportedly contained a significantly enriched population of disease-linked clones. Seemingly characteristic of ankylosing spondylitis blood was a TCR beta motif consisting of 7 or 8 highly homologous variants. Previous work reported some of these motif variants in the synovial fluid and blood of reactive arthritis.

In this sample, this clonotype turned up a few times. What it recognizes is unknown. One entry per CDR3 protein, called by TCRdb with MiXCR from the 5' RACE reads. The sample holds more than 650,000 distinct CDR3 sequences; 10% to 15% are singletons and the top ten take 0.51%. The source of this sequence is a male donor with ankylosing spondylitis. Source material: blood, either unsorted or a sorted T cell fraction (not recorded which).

CDR3 bases: TGCAGTGCTAGCGGGTTAGCGGGGGGGCCAGTAGATACGCAGTATTTT. Its protein is CSASGLAGGPVDTQYF. This chain joins TRBV20-1 and TRBJ2-3; 11 bases fit TRBD2. V was pared by 3 bases and J by 5 bases, with 10 bases of the junction left unmatched. Germline CDR1 DFQATT, CDR2 SNEGSKA (reference sequence). There are 16 residues in the CDR3.